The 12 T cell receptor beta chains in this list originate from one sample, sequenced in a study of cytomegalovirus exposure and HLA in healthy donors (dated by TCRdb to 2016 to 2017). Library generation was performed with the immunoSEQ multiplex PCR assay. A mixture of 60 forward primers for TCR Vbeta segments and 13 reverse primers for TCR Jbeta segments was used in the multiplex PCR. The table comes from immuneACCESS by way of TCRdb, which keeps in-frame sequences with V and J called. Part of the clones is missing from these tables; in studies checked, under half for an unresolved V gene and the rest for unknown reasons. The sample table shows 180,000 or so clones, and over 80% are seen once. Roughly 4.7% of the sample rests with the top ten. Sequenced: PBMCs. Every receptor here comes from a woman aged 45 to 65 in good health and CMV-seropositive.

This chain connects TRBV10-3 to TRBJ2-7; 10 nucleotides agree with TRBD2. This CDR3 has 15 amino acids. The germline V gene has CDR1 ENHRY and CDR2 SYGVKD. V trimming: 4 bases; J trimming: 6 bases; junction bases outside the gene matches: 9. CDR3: CAISVKAGGGREQYF. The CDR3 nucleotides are TGTGCCATCAGTGTTAAAGCGGGAGGGGGGCGCGAGCAGTACTTC.

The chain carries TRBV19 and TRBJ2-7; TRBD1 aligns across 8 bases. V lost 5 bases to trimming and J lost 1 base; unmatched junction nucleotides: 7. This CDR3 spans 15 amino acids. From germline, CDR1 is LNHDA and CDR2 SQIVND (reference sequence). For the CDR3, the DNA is TGTGCCAGTAGTCCAGGACAGGGAGGATCCTACGAGCAGTACTTC. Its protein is CASSPGQGGSYEQYF.

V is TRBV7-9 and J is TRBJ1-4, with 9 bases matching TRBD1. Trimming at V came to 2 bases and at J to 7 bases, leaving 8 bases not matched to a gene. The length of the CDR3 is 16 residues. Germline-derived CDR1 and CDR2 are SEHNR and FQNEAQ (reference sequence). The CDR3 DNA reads TGTGCCAGCAGCTTAACGGTGGGACAGGGAGGTGAAAAACTGTTTTTT. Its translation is CASSLTVGQGGEKLFF.

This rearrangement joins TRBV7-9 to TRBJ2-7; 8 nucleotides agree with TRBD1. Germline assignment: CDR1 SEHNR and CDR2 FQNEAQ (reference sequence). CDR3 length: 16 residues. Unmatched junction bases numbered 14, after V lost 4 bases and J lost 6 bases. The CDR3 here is CASSSATGVSYSEQYF. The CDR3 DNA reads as TGTGCCAGCAGCTCGGCGACAGGGGTCTCCTACTCCGAGCAGTACTTC.

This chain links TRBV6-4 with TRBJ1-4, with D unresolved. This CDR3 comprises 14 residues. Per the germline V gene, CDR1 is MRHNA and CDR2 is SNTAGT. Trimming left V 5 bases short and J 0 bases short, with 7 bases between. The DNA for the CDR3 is TGTGCCAGCAGTCCGTTTGCAACTAATGAAAAACTGTTTTTT. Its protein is CASSPFATNEKLFF.

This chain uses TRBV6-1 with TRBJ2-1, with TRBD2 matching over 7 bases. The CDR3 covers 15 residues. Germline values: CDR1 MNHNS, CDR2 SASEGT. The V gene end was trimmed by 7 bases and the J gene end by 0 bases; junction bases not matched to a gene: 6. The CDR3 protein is CASILAPSSYNEQFF. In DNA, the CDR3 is TGTGCCAGCATACTAGCGCCAAGCTCCTACAATGAGCAGTTCTTC.

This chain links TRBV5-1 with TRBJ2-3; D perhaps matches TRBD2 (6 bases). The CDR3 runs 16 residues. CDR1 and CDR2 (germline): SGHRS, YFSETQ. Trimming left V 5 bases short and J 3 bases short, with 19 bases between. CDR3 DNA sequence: TGCGCCAGCAGGGGGTCGGCGGGACCGTCTACAGATACGCAGTATTTT. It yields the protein CASRGSAGPSTDTQYF. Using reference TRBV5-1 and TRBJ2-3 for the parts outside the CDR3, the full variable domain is KAGVTQTPRYLIKTRGQQVTLSCSPISGHRSVSWYQQTPGQGLQFLFEYFSETQRNKGNFPGRFSGRQFSNSRSEMNVSTLELGDSALYLCASRGSAGPSTDTQYFGPGTRLTVL.

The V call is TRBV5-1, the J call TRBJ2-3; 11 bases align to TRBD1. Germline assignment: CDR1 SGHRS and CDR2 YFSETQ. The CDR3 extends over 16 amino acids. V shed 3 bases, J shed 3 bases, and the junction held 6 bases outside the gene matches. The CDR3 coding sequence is TGCGCCAGCAGCTCGGTGGGACAGGGGGGAACAGATACGCAGTATTTT. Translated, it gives CASSSVGQGGTDTQYF. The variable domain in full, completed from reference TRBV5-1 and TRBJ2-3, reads KAGVTQTPRYLIKTRGQQVTLSCSPISGHRSVSWYQQTPGQGLQFLFEYFSETQRNKGNFPGRFSGRQFSNSRSEMNVSTLELGDSALYLCASSSVGQGGTDTQYFGPGTRLTVL.

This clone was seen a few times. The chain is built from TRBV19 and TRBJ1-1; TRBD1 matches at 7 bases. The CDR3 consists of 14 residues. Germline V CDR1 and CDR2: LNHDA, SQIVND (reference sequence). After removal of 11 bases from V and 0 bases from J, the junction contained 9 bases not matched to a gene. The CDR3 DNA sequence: TGTGCCGCCCGACGGGGGACAGTGAACACTGAAGCTTTCTTT. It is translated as CAARRGTVNTEAFF.

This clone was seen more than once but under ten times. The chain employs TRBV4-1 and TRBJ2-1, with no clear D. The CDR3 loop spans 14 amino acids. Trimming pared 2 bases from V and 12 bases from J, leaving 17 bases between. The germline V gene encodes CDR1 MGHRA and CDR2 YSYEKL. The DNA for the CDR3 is TGCGCCAGCAGCCAAATCGTTGAGGAGAAGGCGCAGTTCTTC. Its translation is CASSQIVEEKAQFF.

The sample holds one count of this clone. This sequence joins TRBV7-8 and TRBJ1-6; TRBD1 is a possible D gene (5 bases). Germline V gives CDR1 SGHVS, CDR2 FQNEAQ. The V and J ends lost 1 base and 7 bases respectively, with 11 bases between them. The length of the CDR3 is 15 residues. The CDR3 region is CASSLGGGNNSPLHF. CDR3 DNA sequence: TGTGCCAGCAGCTTAGGGGGGGGAAACAATTCACCCCTCCACTTT.

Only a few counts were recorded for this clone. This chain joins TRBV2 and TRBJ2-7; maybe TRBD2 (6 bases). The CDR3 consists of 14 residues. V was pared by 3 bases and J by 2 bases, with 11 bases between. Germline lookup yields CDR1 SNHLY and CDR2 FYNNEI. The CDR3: CASSDGTEAYEQYF. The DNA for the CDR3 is TGTGCCAGCAGTGACGGGACTGAGGCCTACGAGCAGTACTTC.